The 5 T cell receptor beta chains below all came from one sample that was sequenced in a study of cytomegalovirus exposure and HLA in healthy donors. The PCR was carried out with 60 Vbeta primers and 13 Jbeta primers. The repertoire was sequenced with immunoSEQ multiplex PCR; TCRdb's copy has only in-frame clones and lacks some. The table records 95,000 to 150,000 clones, 70% to 80% of them present only once. The specimen sequenced was PBMCs. The origin of the receptors is a young man in good health and CMV-seronegative.

This clone has a handful of counts. The chain has TRBV7-9 and TRBJ1-6; D uncertain. The CDR3 covers 14 residues. V was pared by 6 bases and J by 2 bases, with 8 bases between. CDR1 and CDR2 (germline): SEHNR, FQNEAQ (reference sequence). The CDR3 spells CASSDMAYNSPLHF. CDR3 DNA: TGTGCCAGCAGTGACATGGCCTATAATTCACCCCTCCACTTT.

The chain joins TRBV5-1 to TRBJ2-3; 11 bases are shared with TRBD2. This CDR3 contains 16 residues. Germline CDR1 is SGHRS and CDR2 is YFSETQ. Germline trimming cut 4 bases from V and 4 bases from J; bases unmatched to any gene: 8. CDR3 DNA sequence: TGCGCCAGCAGCGAAACTAGCGGGAGAGGTTCAGATACGCAGTATTTT. Translation: CASSETSGRGSDTQYF.

The chain couples TRBV5-1 to TRBJ2-5, with 12 nucleotides matching TRBD2. The CDR3 is 17 residues long. Per germline, CDR1 SGHRS and CDR2 YFSETQ. The J segment lost 1 base and the V segment lost 1 base, leaving 5 bases of the junction unmatched. CDR3: CASSLYPSGGVQETQYF. CDR3 nucleotides: TGCGCCAGCAGCTTGTATCCTAGCGGGGGGGTCCAAGAGACCCAGTACTTC.

The chain couples TRBV6-6 to TRBJ1-1; D gene ambiguous. Germline CDR1 and CDR2: MNHNY and SVGAGI (reference sequence). The CDR3 runs to 13 residues. With 7 bases removed from V and 7 bases from J, the gap between germline ends came to 16 bases. CDR3 bases: TGTGCCAGCACTCCCGGGGTCGGGGTTGAAGCTTTCTTT. This codes for CASTPGVGVEAFF.

CDR3 bases: TGTGCCTGGGAAACAGGATCGGGCGGCTACACCTTC. Amino acid sequence: CAWETGSGGYTF. This chain links TRBV30 with TRBJ1-2; a possible D gene is TRBD1 (5 bases). This CDR3 has 12 residues. With 5 bases removed from V and 8 bases from J, the gap between germline ends came to 15 bases. Per germline, CDR1 GTSNPN and CDR2 SVGIG (reference sequence).